The 11 T cell receptor beta chains in this list originate from one sample, sequenced in a study of cytomegalovirus exposure and HLA in healthy donors. The PCR contained 60 Vbeta and 13 Jbeta primers. Repertoires were generated with immunoSEQ multiplex PCR, while TCRdb's copy carries only in-frame clones and drops some. The table lists approximately 260,000 clones, roughly 86% of them singletons. The sequenced material came from PBMCs. These receptors were taken from a woman between 35 and 50 years old in good health and CMV-seropositive.

This sequence joins TRBV12-5 and TRBJ2-3; D unresolved. CDR3 size: 14 residues. V gave up 6 bases and J gave up 0 bases, with 10 bases separating them. Germline CDR1 and CDR2: LGHNT and FRNRAP. CDR3 DNA: TGTGCTAGTGGATCAGGAACTAGCACAGATACGCAGTATTTT. As protein: CASGSGTSTDTQYF.

V is TRBV6-1 and J is TRBJ1-6; 7 bases fit TRBD1. This CDR3 has 14 amino acids. Germline trimming cut 5 bases from V and 7 bases from J; bases unmatched to any gene: 5. The germline CDR1 and CDR2 sequences are MNHNS and SASEGT. The CDR3 DNA reads TGTGCCAGCAGTATAACAGGGGACAATTCACCCCTCCACTTT. It yields the protein CASSITGDNSPLHF.

The chain recombines TRBV11-3 with TRBJ2-3; 9 bases agree with TRBD1. The V gene's germline CDR1 is SGHNT and CDR2 YENEEA. The CDR3 consists of 15 residues. Germline trimming cut 5 bases from V and 5 bases from J; bases unmatched to any gene: 8. The CDR3 DNA sequence: TGTGCCAGCAGCGCCCGGACAGGGGAGGTAGATACGCAGTATTTT. Translation gives CASSARTGEVDTQYF.

V gene TRBV6-5 combines with J gene TRBJ2-1, with D unresolved. Germline V gene data show CDR1 as MNHEY and CDR2 as SVGAGI. The CDR3 extends over 15 amino acids. Trimming took 4 bases from V and 2 from J, leaving 12 bases between them. The CDR3 loop is CASSFEAQPYNEQFF. The CDR3 DNA is TGTGCCAGCAGTTTTGAGGCGCAGCCCTACAATGAGCAGTTCTTC.

This sequence joins TRBV7-2 and TRBJ2-7, with TRBD1 as a possible D gene (5 bases). The ends were cut back, 3 bases at V and 4 bases at J, with 10 bases in the middle. Germline V CDR1 and CDR2: SGHTA, FQGNSA. The CDR3 loop spans 13 amino acids. The CDR3 DNA reads as TGTGCCAGCAGCTTCCCCTCAGGGTACGAGCAGTACTTC. Residues: CASSFPSGYEQYF.

J is TRBJ2-1 and V is TRBV2; the D gene is possibly TRBD1 (6 bases). The CDR3 extends over 14 amino acids. Germline-derived CDR1 and CDR2 are SNHLY and FYNNEI. V was cut by 6 bases and J by 8 bases, with 17 bases left in between. CDR3 protein: CASSWDGQGYEQFF. DNA of the CDR3: TGTGCCAGCAGCTGGGATGGTCAGGGGTATGAGCAGTTCTTC. The full variable domain, completed using reference TRBV2 and TRBJ2-1, is EPEVTQTPSHQVTQMGQEVILRCVPISNHLYFYWYRQILGQKVEFLVSFYNNEISEKSEIFDDQFSVERPDGSNFTLKIRSTKLEDSAMYFCASSWDGQGYEQFFGPGTRLTVL.

The chain combines TRBV5-1 with TRBJ2-5; tentative D call: TRBD1 (5 bases). CDR1 and CDR2 from the germline V gene are SGHRS and YFSETQ. This CDR3 spans 13 amino acids. Trimming pared 7 bases from V and 1 base from J, leaving 11 bases between. The CDR3 here is CASRTGFQETQYF. The CDR3 DNA reads TGCGCCAGCCGTACAGGCTTCCAAGAGACCCAGTACTTC.

The chain is built from TRBV19 and TRBJ1-4; D unclear. The V and J ends lost 10 bases and 1 base respectively, with 7 bases between them. The CDR3 sequence is 12 residues long. Per the germline V gene, CDR1 is LNHDA and CDR2 is SQIVND (reference sequence). This chain's CDR3 is CATCRTNEKLFF. DNA for the CDR3: TGTGCCACGTGCAGAACTAATGAAAAACTGTTTTTT.

This clone has a handful of counts. V and J are TRBV7-2 and TRBJ2-3; no clear D gene. Looked up from germline, CDR1 is SGHTA and CDR2 is FQGNSA. V was trimmed by 6 bases and J by 0 bases, leaving 7 bases between them. The CDR3 spans 13 residues. The CDR3 region is CASSYTSTDTQYF. The DNA for the CDR3 is TGTGCCAGCAGTTATACTAGCACAGATACGCAGTATTTT.

The chain is built from TRBV15 and TRBJ2-1, with 9 bases aligning to TRBD2. Trimming removed 5 bases from V and 4 bases from J; junction bases left unmatched: 6. This CDR3 contains 15 residues. The germline CDR1 and CDR2 sequences are LNHNV and YYDKDF (reference sequence). The DNA for the CDR3 is TGTGCCACCAGCCAGAGACTAGCGGCATACAATGAGCAGTTCTTC. As protein: CATSQRLAAYNEQFF.

The chain's CDR3 is CASRSFRSLGEQYF. In DNA, the CDR3 is TGTGCCAGCAGGTCGTTCAGGTCCCTGGGCGAGCAGTACTTC. V usage is TRBV6-5 and J usage is TRBJ2-7, with no clear D. Germline V CDR1 and CDR2: MNHEY, SVGAGI. CDR3 length equals 14 residues. V was shortened by 6 bases and J by 6 bases, with 18 bases between the two germline ends.